This T cell receptor (beta chain) was captured in a study of blood T cell repertoires in COVID-19. Turning to the study itself: Acute-phase and convalescent COVID-19 samples originated in the United States, Italy and Spain.

Clones were read by immunoSEQ multiplex PCR, and TCRdb kept only the in-frame ones, dropping some. The data show tens of thousands of clones, more than 85% seen once. CDR1 is SNHLY, CDR2 FYNNEI, per germline. This CDR3 is 15 amino acids long. V gave up 5 bases and J gave up 6 bases, with 17 bases separating them. This chain links TRBV2 with TRBJ2-1; D might be TRBD1 (6 bases). What was sequenced was peripheral blood. The receptor's source is a man over 45 with active COVID-19. The CDR3 coding sequence is TGTGCCAGCAGTAGCACAGGGCGTGCGGGCAATGAGCAGTTCTTC. Its translation: CASSSTGRAGNEQFF. The whole variable domain, remainder taken from reference TRBV2 and TRBJ2-1, is EPEVTQTPSHQVTQMGQEVILRCVPISNHLYFYWYRQILGQKVEFLVSFYNNEISEKSEIFDDQFSVERPDGSNFTLKIRSTKLEDSAMYFCASSSTGRAGNEQFFGPGTRLTVL.